One sample yielded the 18 T cell receptor beta chains listed below, sequenced in a study of T cell responses to AZD1222 COVID-19 vaccine. Sequencing was performed with immunoSEQ multiplex PCR; in TCRdb, only in-frame clones are kept and a portion is missing. The repertoire has about 92,000 clones, over 75% of them found once; the top ten carry roughly a tenth. The sequencing used peripheral blood, collected on day 0 of AZD1222 vaccination. These receptor sequences come from an adult in good health.

The rearrangement uses TRBV12-3 or TRBV12-4 and TRBJ1-1; possibly TRBD1 for D (5 bases). V was clipped by 7 bases and J by 5 bases, with 14 bases between them. The CDR3 totals 13 residues. The CDR3 bases are TGTGCCAGCACCCTGTCCAGGGAGACTGAAGCTTTCTTT. Translation gives CASTLSRETEAFF.

The CDR3 nucleotides read TGTGCCAGTAGGGGTACTTATAGCAATCAGCCCCAGCATTTT. Protein product: CASRGTYSNQPQHF. V usage is TRBV19 and J usage is TRBJ1-5; D gene ambiguous. Germline V lookup: CDR1 LNHDA, CDR2 SQIVND (reference sequence). Trimming took off 6 bases at V and 0 bases at J, with 9 bases between the two ends. The CDR3 runs to 14 residues. Filled out from reference TRBV19 and TRBJ1-5, the complete variable domain reads DGGITQSPKYLFRKEGQNVTLSCEQNLNHDAMYWYRQDPGQGLRLIYYSQIVNDFQKGDIAEGYSVSREKKESFPLTVTSAQKNPTAFYLCASRGTYSNQPQHFGDGTRLSIL.

This chain joins TRBV30 and TRBJ1-4; 9 nucleotides match TRBD1. The CDR3 has 14 residues. Germline CDR1 is GTSNPN and CDR2 is SVGIG (reference sequence). The J segment lost 8 bases and the V segment lost 0 bases, leaving 4 bases of the junction unmatched. CDR3 sequence reads: CAWSVDRGREKLFF. The CDR3, as DNA: TGTGCCTGGAGTGTGGACAGGGGTCGGGAAAAACTGTTTTTT.

The chain has TRBV4-1 and TRBJ2-3; D is ambiguous. The germline V gene encodes CDR1 MGHRA and CDR2 YSYEKL. The CDR3 totals 14 residues. Trimming took off 1 base at V and 0 bases at J, with 5 bases between the two ends. The DNA for the CDR3 is TGCGCCAGCAGCCAAGGTCCTAGCACAGATACGCAGTATTTT. Protein product: CASSQGPSTDTQYF.

V gene TRBV24-1 combines with J gene TRBJ2-3; TRBD2 matches 11 bases. The V and J ends lost 7 bases and 1 base, in that order; junction bases with no gene match: 3. CDR3 length equals 15 residues. The germline gives CDR1 KGHDR, CDR2 SFDVKD. As DNA, the CDR3 is TGTGCCACCAGCCAGACTAGCGGGGGCACAGATACGCAGTATTTT. This gives the protein CATSQTSGGTDTQYF.

The V gene is TRBV5-6, the J gene TRBJ1-1; D may be TRBD1 (6 bases). CDR1 is SGHDT, CDR2 YYEEEE, per germline. The CDR3 is 12 residues long. V lost 4 bases and J lost 9, with 13 bases in between. CDR3 bases: TGTGCCAGCAGCCTCGCCAGGGGCAAAGCTTTCTTT. It translates to CASSLARGKAFF.

The chain has TRBV2 and TRBJ2-3; 8 bases line up with TRBD2. Germline CDR1 SNHLY, CDR2 FYNNEI. CDR3 size: 15 residues. Trimming at V came to 5 bases and at J to 2 bases, leaving 6 bases not matched to a gene. The CDR3 here is CASSLAGIYTDTQYF. The CDR3, as DNA: TGTGCCAGCAGTTTAGCGGGGATTTACACAGATACGCAGTATTTT.

The chain links TRBV10-2 to TRBJ2-7; TRBD2 agrees at 11 bases. Germline V gene lookup returns CDR1 WSHSY and CDR2 SAAADI. With V trimmed by 6 bases and J by 2 bases, 3 bases remained unmatched. The CDR3 sequence is 14 residues long. DNA for the CDR3: TGCGCCAGCAGGGGGGGACTAGCGGCCTACGAGCAGTACTTC. It is translated as CASRGGLAAYEQYF.

This clone was observed a single time. The V gene is TRBV19, the J gene TRBJ2-3; 7 nucleotides agree with TRBD1. This CDR3 has 14 amino acids. Germline V gene lookup returns CDR1 LNHDA and CDR2 SQIVND (reference sequence). Trimming at V came to 1 base and at J to 4 bases, leaving 2 bases not matched to a gene. CDR3 residues: CASSIVGQADTQYF. DNA for the CDR3: TGTGCCAGTAGTATAGTCGGACAGGCAGATACGCAGTATTTT.

This clone was seen once. The CDR3 DNA reads as TGTGCCAGCAGCCCCCCCGTAGCAGACTATGGCTACACCTTC. This encodes CASSPPVADYGYTF. The rearrangement joins TRBV11-2 to TRBJ1-2; D gene uncertain. The CDR3 spans 14 residues. CDR1 is SGHAT and CDR2 is FQNNGV in the germline V gene. V lost 5 bases to trimming and J lost 3 bases, with 13 bases between them.

A single count supports this clone. V is TRBV28 and J is TRBJ1-1; a weak D match, TRBD1 (5 bases). The CDR3 is 18 amino acids. Trimming left V 5 bases short and J 4 bases short, with 26 bases between. The germline V gene encodes CDR1 MDHEN and CDR2 SYDVKM. As DNA, the CDR3 is TGTGCCAGCAGTCCCGTGGGGCTTACGCCGGGGAGGGGCACTGAAGCTTTCTTT. Encoded protein: CASSPVGLTPGRGTEAFF.

Comment on this clone: Other DNA sequences in the same sample also yield this CDR3. V gene TRBV24-1 combines with J gene TRBJ1-5, with D perhaps matching TRBD1 (6 bases). The ends were cut back, 5 bases at V and 4 bases at J, with 14 bases in the middle. Germline-derived CDR1 and CDR2 are KGHDR and SFDVKD. The CDR3 sequence is 15 residues long. The CDR3 DNA reads TGTGCCACCAGTGCGGGAGGGGGGGCTAATCAGCCCCAGCATTTT. Translating gives CATSAGGGANQPQHF.

This clone was recorded once. This chain joins TRBV3-1 (or the pseudogene TRBV3-2) and TRBJ2-5; D unresolved. Germline V CDR1 and CDR2: LGHDT, YNNKEL (reference sequence). The CDR3 is 12 amino acids. V lost 5 bases and J lost 5, with 9 bases in between. DNA for the CDR3: TGTGCCAGCAGCGACCTCGGGGAGACCCAGTACTTC. Its protein is CASSDLGETQYF.

V and J are TRBV7-9 and TRBJ1-6, with D possibly being TRBD1 (5 bases). Trimming cost V 5 bases and J 3 bases, with 14 bases left between them. Per the germline V gene, CDR1 is SEHNR and CDR2 is FQNEAQ (reference sequence). The CDR3 has 16 amino acids. The DNA of the CDR3 is TGTGCCAGCAGCCCCGCGGGGCAGGGCTATAATTCACCCCTCCACTTT. It codes for CASSPAGQGYNSPLHF.

The CDR3, as DNA: TGTGCCATCAGTGACGGGGGGGACAATGAGCAGTTCTTC. It codes for CAISDGGDNEQFF. J is TRBJ2-1 and V is TRBV10-3; 8 nucleotides agree with TRBD2. Germline loops: CDR1 ENHRY, CDR2 SYGVKD. Germline trimming cut 3 bases from V and 5 bases from J; bases unmatched to any gene: 0. The CDR3 length is 13 residues.

The rearrangement uses TRBV7-2 and TRBJ2-1; no clear D. CDR3 length equals 12 residues. V gave up 6 bases and J gave up 3 bases, with 6 bases separating them. Per germline, CDR1 SGHTA and CDR2 FQGNSA. The CDR3 coding sequence is TGTGCCAGCAGTACTAACTACAATGAGCAGTTCTTC. It codes for CASSTNYNEQFF.

This rearrangement joins TRBV27 to TRBJ2-7; D perhaps matches TRBD2 (7 bases). The V and J ends lost 5 bases and 1 base respectively, with 12 bases between them. The CDR3 is 14 amino acids. Germline-derived CDR1 and CDR2 are MNHEY and SMNVEV (reference sequence). CDR3 bases: TGTGCCAGCAGTCTGCGGGGGCGGTCCTACGAGCAGTACTTC. It yields the protein CASSLRGRSYEQYF.

The chain joins TRBV19 to TRBJ2-7; 8 nucleotides agree with TRBD1. The CDR3 spans 14 residues. V lost 5 bases, J lost 3 bases, and 6 bases stayed unmatched. The germline V gene encodes CDR1 LNHDA and CDR2 SQIVND (reference sequence). DNA of the CDR3: TGTGCCAGTAGTCTCCGGGACAGGAGCTACGAGCAGTACTTC. This codes for CASSLRDRSYEQYF.